These 29 T cell receptor beta chains originate from one sample sequenced in a study of T cell repertoires and leukemia-associated antigens. These receptors are not linked to any known antigen. Each CDR3 protein gets one entry after TCRdb re-called the 5' RACE reads with MiXCR. There are 8,000 to 10,000 distinct CDR3 sequences in the sample; about 40% occur only once, and 55% to 60% lies in the top ten. The sequenced sample consisted of CD3+ T cells sorted from blood and cultured. The receptors were sampled from a female donor in good health.

This clonotype occurred a few times. The chain recombines TRBV20-1 with TRBJ1-1, with D unclear. The length of the CDR3 is 14 residues. Germline CDR1 is DFQATT and CDR2 is SNEGSKA (reference sequence). Trimming stripped 4 bases from V and 5 bases from J, with 17 bases between. The CDR3 DNA reads as TGCAGTGCTAAGAGCAGGAGCTTTAAGACTGAAGCTTTCTTT. It translates to CSAKSRSFKTEAFF.

This CDR3 is CSAGTPYNEQFF. The CDR3 DNA sequence: TGCAGCGCTGGGACCCCATACAATGAGCAGTTCTTC. The rearrangement joins TRBV29-1 to TRBJ2-1; D possibly matches TRBD1 or TRBD2 (5 bases each). CDR1 is SQVTM, CDR2 ANQGSEA, per germline. V was clipped by 7 bases and J by 4 bases, with 11 bases between them. This CDR3 region has 12 residues.

This clonotype came up many times. The rearrangement links TRBV6-1 to TRBJ1-1, with 7 positions matching TRBD1. The CDR3 spans 14 residues. Germline CDR1 MNHNS, CDR2 SASEGT. The trim removed 5 bases at V and 8 bases at J, leaving 11 bases unmatched. CDR3 region: CASSTGTERGEAFF. DNA for the CDR3: TGTGCCAGCAGTACCGGGACAGAAAGGGGAGAAGCTTTCTTT.

This clonotype was recorded at least ten times. The gene calls are TRBV4-2 and TRBJ2-1; 10 bases match TRBD2. There are 17 residues in the CDR3. Germline loops: CDR1 LGHNA, CDR2 YNFKEQ. Trimming took 0 bases from V and 5 from J; bases not matched to a gene: 7. CDR3 protein: CASSQDGKLAGHNEQFF. DNA for the CDR3: TGTGCCAGCAGCCAAGATGGGAAACTAGCGGGACACAATGAGCAGTTCTTC.

The chain combines TRBV6-2 or TRBV6-3 with TRBJ2-1; the D is unclear. The length of the CDR3 is 15 residues. V lost 2 bases, J lost 7 bases, and 15 bases lay in between. Germline CDR1 and CDR2: MNHEY and SVGEGT. The CDR3, as DNA: TGTGCCAGCAGTTACGGTAGCTTACTTAGGAATGAGCAGTTCTTC. Protein sequence: CASSYGSLLRNEQFF.

The chain is built from TRBV4-2 and TRBJ1-6; D is perhaps TRBD1 (6 bases). V lost 6 bases and J lost 9, with 15 bases in between. The germline gives CDR1 LGHNA, CDR2 YNFKEQ. This CDR3 has 14 amino acids. The CDR3 coding sequence is TGTGCCAGCAGTTCGGGCGGGGGGCGTTCACCCCTCCACTTT. Its protein product is CASSSGGGRSPLHF.

The chain couples TRBV10-3 to TRBJ2-1; 10 bases are shared with TRBD2. The germline V gene has CDR1 ENHRY and CDR2 SYGVKD. This CDR3 is 17 amino acids long. Trimming at V came to 4 bases and at J to 8 bases, leaving 14 bases not matched to a gene. The CDR3 reads CAISGGTSDPGADEQFF. The CDR3 DNA sequence: TGTGCCATCAGTGGCGGGACTAGCGACCCCGGGGCGGATGAGCAGTTCTTC.

The chain couples TRBV16 to TRBJ2-3; D is perhaps TRBD2 (6 bases). V lost 2 bases and J lost 2, with 14 bases in between. The CDR3 loop spans 16 amino acids. CDR1 and CDR2 (germline): KGHSY, FQNENV. The CDR3 loop reads CASSQTGTAPTDTQYF. CDR3 coding DNA: TGTGCCAGCAGCCAAACCGGGACTGCCCCCACAGATACGCAGTATTTT.

At least ten counts were recorded for this clonotype. The chain recombines TRBV18 with TRBJ1-1, with D uncertain. The V end was cut by 3 bases, the J end by 2 bases, with 19 bases between. In germline, CDR1 is KGHSH, CDR2 LQKENI. This CDR3 comprises 17 residues. The CDR3 protein is CASSPQPPGHRNTEAFF. The CDR3 DNA is TGTGCCAGCTCACCCCAACCCCCGGGCCATCGTAACACTGAAGCTTTCTTT.

This clonotype was recorded a few times. A much larger clone is a single base away; this may be a read error. The chain joins TRBV7-9 to TRBJ2-7; D may be TRBD2 (7 bases). V lost 3 bases to trimming and J lost 5 bases, with 14 bases between them. Germline-derived CDR1 and CDR2 are SEHNR and FQNEAQ (reference sequence). This CDR3 comprises 14 residues. CDR3 sequence (DNA): TGTGCCAGCAGCTTCCGGGGGGCGAGAGACGAGCAGTACTTC. As protein: CASSFRGARDEQYF.

In its sample, this clonotype ranks as medium-sized. The chain joins TRBV5-1 to TRBJ2-1; 8 bases align to TRBD1. The CDR3 length is 15 residues. Germline CDR1 SGHRS, CDR2 YFSETQ. The J segment lost 2 bases and the V segment lost 5 bases, leaving 6 bases of the junction unmatched. The CDR3, as DNA: TGCGCCAGCAGAGATGGGACAGGAGCCTACAATGAGCAGTTCTTC. Its protein product is CASRDGTGAYNEQFF.

This chain links TRBV12-3 or TRBV12-4 with TRBJ2-3; D gene unclear. The CDR3 length is 15 residues. Trimming took off 6 bases at V and 1 base at J, with 14 bases between the two ends. The CDR3 DNA reads TGTGCCAGCAGAGATCGTATACGGGGCACAGATACGCAGTATTTT. It translates to CASRDRIRGTDTQYF.

This clonotype was found many times. The CDR3, as DNA: TGCAGCGCCAAGAAGGGGACAGGGGGCAGGGAGCAGTACTTC. It encodes CSAKKGTGGREQYF. The chain employs TRBV29-1 and TRBJ2-7, with 12 bases matching TRBD1. V shed 7 bases and J 7 bases; nucleotides not matched to a gene: 11. The CDR3 is made up of 14 amino acids. Germline V gives CDR1 SQVTM, CDR2 ANQGSEA.

This clonotype was counted between two and nine times. Here the CDR3 reads CASSLCLGVGSSNYGYTF. The CDR3, as DNA: TGTGCCAGCAGCTTGTGCTTGGGAGTGGGGTCGTCTAACTATGGCTACACCTTC. This rearrangement joins TRBV11-3 to TRBJ1-2, with D unclear. The CDR3 spans 18 residues. Per germline, CDR1 SGHNT and CDR2 YENEEA. V was shortened by 3 bases and J by 0 bases, with 20 bases between the two germline ends.

The V gene is TRBV27, the J gene TRBJ2-7; no firm D call. Germline V CDR1 and CDR2: MNHEY, SMNVEV (reference sequence). The V end was cut by 4 bases, the J end by 0 bases, with 10 bases between. The length of the CDR3 is 14 residues. CDR3 DNA sequence: TGTGCCAGCAGTTCCTACCAAAACTCCTACGAGCAGTACTTC. Translation: CASSSYQNSYEQYF.

The rearrangement uses TRBV15 and TRBJ2-7; D is unresolved. The V gene's germline CDR1 is LNHNV and CDR2 YYDKDF (reference sequence). CDR3 length equals 15 residues. Trimming stripped 0 bases from V and 4 bases from J, with 13 bases between. This CDR3 is CATSRDGLGLYEQYF. The CDR3 DNA reads TGTGCCACCAGCAGAGACGGGCTAGGCCTTTACGAGCAGTACTTC.

Worth noting for this clonotype: This may come from a read error, since a much larger clone is one base off. It is likely a read error, because the conserved phenylalanine at the end of the CDR3 is missing. This chain connects TRBV12-3 or TRBV12-4 to TRBJ1-2; D not certain. V dropped 3 bases and J dropped 2 bases, with 4 bases sitting between them. CDR3 length: 12 amino acids. The CDR3 loop reads CASSLGNYGYTL. The CDR3 bases are TGTGCCAGCAGTTTGGGGAACTATGGCTACACCCTC.

The chain employs TRBV4-1 and TRBJ2-3; TRBD1 aligns across 8 bases. The ends lost 4 bases at V and 3 bases at J; junction bases unmatched: 12. The germline V gene encodes CDR1 MGHRA and CDR2 YSYEKL. The CDR3 has 17 amino acids. The CDR3 DNA is TGCGCCAGCAGCCTTTCCGGGGCAGGGGGCCGGACAGATACGCAGTATTTT. Translated, it gives CASSLSGAGGRTDTQYF.

This clonotype was picked up a small number of times. The chain is built from TRBV25-1 and TRBJ2-7; D might be TRBD1 or TRBD2, each matching 6 bases. The CDR3 totals 14 residues. With 1 base removed from V and 9 bases from J, the gap between germline ends came to 16 bases. Germline CDR1 reads MGHDK; CDR2 reads SYGVNS. The CDR3 reads CASSESSWGARQYF. The CDR3 region has the DNA TGTGCCAGCAGTGAATCATCGTGGGGGGCTAGGCAGTACTTC.

Within the sample, this clonotype is medium-sized. This chain joins TRBV4-3 and TRBJ1-2, with D hard to call. This CDR3 spans 14 amino acids. Germline V gene lookup returns CDR1 LGHNA and CDR2 YSLEER. The V gene lost 0 bases and the J gene lost 8 bases, with 13 bases spanning the gap. CDR3 nucleotides: TGCGCCAGCAGCCAAGATTTAGCGGGGAGAGGCTACACCTTC. Encoded protein: CASSQDLAGRGYTF.

This clonotype was seen only a few times. The V gene is TRBV20-1, the J gene TRBJ2-3; 12 bases agree with TRBD2. The CDR3 runs to 17 residues. The ends lost 3 bases at V and 1 base at J; junction bases unmatched: 8. CDR1 DFQATT and CDR2 SNEGSKA come from the germline V gene (reference sequence). CDR3 nucleotide sequence: TGCAGTGCTAGTAGGACACCTAGCGGGGGGGGCACAGATACGCAGTATTTT. Encoded protein: CSASRTPSGGGTDTQYF.

This clonotype occurred many times. J is TRBJ2-1 and V is TRBV5-4, with D tentatively TRBD2 (6 bases). V was cut by 1 base and J by 5 bases, with 13 bases left in between. Germline lookup yields CDR1 SGHNT and CDR2 YYREEE (reference sequence). The CDR3 covers 15 residues. CDR3 sequence reads: CASSLIAGFNNEQFF. CDR3 nucleotides: TGTGCCAGCAGCTTGATTGCGGGGTTCAACAATGAGCAGTTCTTC.

This clonotype came up many times. The chain carries TRBV18 and TRBJ2-7; D call uncertain. The CDR3 extends over 15 amino acids. Germline V gene sequence: CDR1 KGHSH, CDR2 LQKENI. Trimming stripped 5 bases from V and 1 base from J, with 15 bases between. The CDR3 region has the DNA TGTGCCAGCTCAACCTACCGGGCTACTTCCTACGAGCAGTACTTC. This sequence encodes CASSTYRATSYEQYF.

By frequency in the sample, this clonotype is medium-sized. V is TRBV12-3 or TRBV12-4 and J is TRBJ2-1; TRBD1 aligns across 9 bases. V lost 8 bases to trimming and J lost 8 bases; unmatched junction nucleotides: 7. This CDR3 has 13 amino acids. Written as DNA, the CDR3 is TGTGCCAGCCGGGACAGGGTCCCCCATGAGCAGTTCTTC. Translated: CASRDRVPHEQFF.

This clonotype was seen more than once but under ten times. The chain employs TRBV20-1 and TRBJ2-2; D might be TRBD1 or TRBD2, each matching 5 bases. CDR3 length equals 13 residues. Deletions cut 3 bases from V and 6 bases from J, with 11 bases between. Germline values: CDR1 DFQATT, CDR2 SNEGSKA (reference sequence). DNA for the CDR3: TGCAGTGCTAGTCGGACGGGACCCGGGGAGCTGTTTTTT. This encodes CSASRTGPGELFF.

This clonotype qualifies as medium-sized (0.01 to 0.1%). V usage is TRBV10-3 and J usage is TRBJ1-1; D uncertain. V lost 0 bases and J 2 bases, leaving 16 bases between the germline ends. Germline CDR1 ENHRY, CDR2 SYGVKD. The CDR3 length is 17 residues. The CDR3 DNA reads TGTGCCATCAGTGAGTCGAAGGATGGGTCAGGCAACACTGAAGCTTTCTTT. This codes for CAISESKDGSGNTEAFF.

The table lists this clonotype with a few counts. The chain is built from TRBV6-4 and TRBJ2-2; TRBD1 agrees at 8 bases. The germline V gene has CDR1 MRHNA and CDR2 SNTAGT. V shed 8 bases, J shed 6 bases, and the junction held 5 bases outside the gene matches. CDR3 length: 13 residues. As DNA, the CDR3 is TGTGCCAGCTCTCGACAGGGGTCCGGGGAGCTGTTTTTT. It translates to CASSRQGSGELFF.

The rearrangement links TRBV4-1 to TRBJ2-1; 12 bases line up with TRBD2. The CDR3 totals 16 residues. V was pared by 1 base and J by 9 bases, with 7 bases of the junction left unmatched. Germline CDR1 MGHRA, CDR2 YSYEKL. CDR3 DNA sequence: TGCGCCAGCAGCCAAGGGCTAGCGGGAGGGCCCGGTGAGCAGTTCTTC. Its translation is CASSQGLAGGPGEQFF.

This clonotype was seen a few times. The chain links TRBV12-3 or TRBV12-4 to TRBJ2-5; the D call may be TRBD1 or TRBD2 (7 bases each). The ends were cut back, 7 bases at V and 3 bases at J, with 15 bases in the middle. This CDR3 comprises 14 residues. The CDR3 region has the DNA TGTGCCAGCACCCCGACAGGGAGGGAAGAGACCCAGTACTTC. This translates into CASTPTGREETQYF.